These T cell receptor beta chains were read from a single sample in a study of identical twins. TCRdb reprocessed the 5' RACE reads via MiXCR and lists one record per CDR3 protein. The sample holds hundreds of thousands of distinct CDR3 sequences, 15% to 20% seen once. This same sample was also part of a study on T cells expressing NK-cell markers.

Sequencing was carried out using PBMCs. Receptor source: a woman aged 18-29 years in good health. CDR3s include the opening cysteine and the closing phenylalanine or tryptophan. D genes are given only for firm matches. Clone sizes are given selectively: once, few, many, or a class where the clone is expanded.

CDR3 protein: CASSLGGGGGSNEQFF
CDR3 DNA: TGTGCCAGCAGCTTAGGGGGAGGGGGCGGATCCAATGAGCAGTTCTTC
D gene: NA
J gene: TRBJ2-1
clone size: NA
V gene: TRBV7-6

CDR3 protein: CASSLVVGASSYNEQFF
CDR3 DNA: TGTGCCAGCAGTTTAGTAGTCGGGGCGAGCTCCTACAATGAGCAGTTCTTC
D gene: NA
J gene: TRBJ2-1
clone size: few
V gene: TRBV12-3/TRBV12-4

CDR3 protein: CASSSLPPWEDTQYF
CDR3 DNA: TGTGCCAGCAGCTCCCTACCCCCTTGGGAAGATACGCAGTATTTT
D gene: NA
J gene: TRBJ2-3
clone size: many
V gene: TRBV7-2

CDR3 protein: CASSPQMISYNEQFF
CDR3 DNA: TGTGCCAGCAGCCCGCAGATGATCTCCTACAATGAGCAGTTCTTC
D gene: NA
J gene: TRBJ2-1
clone size: few
V gene: TRBV9

CDR3 protein: CASRLTGSTYEQYF
CDR3 DNA: TGTGCCAGCAGGCTGACAGGGAGTACCTACGAGCAGTACTTC
D gene: TRBD1
J gene: TRBJ2-7
clone size: few
V gene: TRBV6-1

CDR3 protein: CASKRGGSGGYNEQFF
CDR3 DNA: TGTGCCAGCAAACGGGGGGGGTCAGGGGGTTACAATGAGCAGTTCTTC
D gene: NA
J gene: TRBJ2-1
clone size: NA
V gene: TRBV12-3/TRBV12-4

CDR3 protein: CAISGQQGSSYNEQFF
CDR3 DNA: TGTGCCATCAGTGGCCAACAGGGGAGCTCCTACAATGAGCAGTTCTTC
D gene: TRBD1
J gene: TRBJ2-1
clone size: few
V gene: TRBV10-3

CDR3 protein: CASTGTGKNIQYF
CDR3 DNA: TGTGCCAGCACCGGGACGGGCAAAAACATTCAGTACTTC
D gene: NA
J gene: TRBJ2-4
clone size: few
V gene: TRBV28

CDR3 protein: CSARGASTGAIKNIQYF
CDR3 DNA: TGCAGTGCTAGAGGGGCCTCGACGGGAGCAATCAAAAACATTCAGTACTTC
D gene: NA
J gene: TRBJ2-4
clone size: NA
V gene: TRBV20-1

CDR3 protein: CAISETGSSYEQYF
CDR3 DNA: TGTGCCATCAGTGAGACAGGGTCCTCCTACGAGCAGTACTTC
D gene: NA
J gene: TRBJ2-7
clone size: NA
V gene: TRBV10-3

CDR3 protein: CSASDRLLRWDTQYF
CDR3 DNA: TGCAGTGCTAGCGACAGGCTCCTACGGTGGGATACGCAGTATTTT
D gene: NA
J gene: TRBJ2-3
clone size: NA
V gene: TRBV20-1

CDR3 protein: CASSKSGRQNYGYTF
CDR3 DNA: TGTGCCAGCAGCAAAAGCGGGCGCCAGAACTATGGCTACACCTTC
D gene: NA
J gene: TRBJ1-2
clone size: few
V gene: TRBV21-1

CDR3 protein: CSVDRGTYNEQFF
CDR3 DNA: TGCAGCGTTGACCGCGGAACCTACAATGAGCAGTTCTTC
D gene: NA
J gene: TRBJ2-1
clone size: NA
V gene: TRBV29-1

CDR3 protein: CASSQDKGTYGYTF
CDR3 DNA: TGTGCCAGCAGCCAAGATAAGGGCACTTATGGCTACACCTTC
D gene: NA
J gene: TRBJ1-2
clone size: few
V gene: TRBV4-2

CDR3 protein: CASSVVAGGYTDTQYF
CDR3 DNA: TGTGCCAGCAGCGTAGTAGCGGGGGGGTACACAGATACGCAGTATTTT
D gene: TRBD2
J gene: TRBJ2-3
clone size: NA
V gene: TRBV9

CDR3 protein: CASSPAGSPYEQYF
CDR3 DNA: TGTGCCAGCAGCCCCGCCGGGAGCCCCTACGAGCAGTACTTC
D gene: NA
J gene: TRBJ2-7
clone size: NA
V gene: TRBV14

CDR3 protein: CASRLQGRYEQYF
CDR3 DNA: TGTGCCAGCAGGCTGCAGGGGAGGTACGAGCAGTACTTC
D gene: NA
J gene: TRBJ2-7
clone size: NA
V gene: TRBV12-3/TRBV12-4

CDR3 protein: CAISPNAETGDNEKLFF
CDR3 DNA: TGTGCCATCAGCCCAAATGCAGAGACAGGGGATAATGAAAAACTGTTTTTT
D gene: TRBD1
J gene: TRBJ1-4
clone size: NA
V gene: TRBV10-3

CDR3 protein: CASRRQGQEDTQYF
CDR3 DNA: TGCGCCAGCAGAAGACAGGGACAAGAAGATACGCAGTATTTT
D gene: TRBD1
J gene: TRBJ2-3
clone size: NA
V gene: TRBV5-1